The 5 T cell receptor beta chains in this list originate from one sample, sequenced in a study of T cell repertoires in aging, cancer and after chemotherapy. Peripheral blood genomic DNA, not sorted cells or RNA, was the template. A mixed TRB-A/B primer pool amplified rearranged TRB by multiplex touch-down PCR. TCRdb fed the multiplex PCR reads into MiXCR, producing one record per CDR3 protein. The table includes roughly 1,500 distinct CDR3 sequences, 28% detected once. Sequencing used blood. The source of these receptors is a human donor with a solid tumor.

This clonotype has more than one count but fewer than ten. J is TRBJ2-2 and V is TRBV27; 7 bases match TRBD1. The CDR3 totals 15 residues. The J segment lost 3 bases and the V segment lost 2 bases, leaving 3 bases of the junction unmatched. In germline, CDR1 is MNHEY, CDR2 SMNVEV (reference sequence). CDR3 sequence reads: CASSLRGRDTGELFF. In DNA form, the CDR3 reads TGTGCCAGCAGTTTAAGGGGGCGCGACACCGGGGAGCTGTTTTTT.

This chain connects TRBV20-1 to TRBJ2-3; D unclear. Germline CDR1 and CDR2: DFQATT and SNEGSKA (reference sequence). V lost 1 base, J lost 0 bases, and 5 bases lay in between. This CDR3 region has 13 residues. The CDR3 spells CSARVQSTDTQYF. For the CDR3, the DNA is TGCAGTGCTAGAGTGCAGAGCACAGATACGCAGTATTTT.

Concerning this clonotype itself: A much larger clonotype is one base distant, so this may be a read error. This chain joins TRBV5-6 and TRBJ2-7, with TRBD1 as a possible D gene (6 bases). V dropped 5 bases and J dropped 8 bases, with 20 bases sitting between them. This CDR3 spans 14 amino acids. Germline V gene data show CDR1 as SGHDT and CDR2 as YYEEEE. The DNA for the CDR3 is TGTGCCAGCAGTCCACCGGGACAACGATACAAGCAGTACTTC. It specifies CASSPPGQRYKQYF.

Concerning this clonotype itself: This may come from a read error, since a much larger clone is one base off. The chain uses TRBV10-3 and TRBJ1-2; the D is unclear. The germline V gene encodes CDR1 ENHRY and CDR2 SYGVKD. The CDR3 is 13 residues long. V shed 2 bases and J shed 0 bases, with 4 bases lying between them. The CDR3 protein is CAISEKANYGYTF. CDR3 bases: TGTGCCATCAGTGAGAAGGCTAACTATGGCTACACCTTC.

This clonotype is classed as medium-sized. This chain joins TRBV6-6 and TRBJ2-5, with TRBD1 matching 7 bases. The CDR3 covers 16 residues. Losses at the gene ends were 7 bases for V and 4 bases for J; bases not matched to a gene: 15. Germline lookup yields CDR1 MNHNY and CDR2 SVGAGI (reference sequence). The CDR3 loop reads CASTRRQGPGPETQYF. CDR3 sequence (DNA): TGTGCCAGCACCCGGAGACAGGGTCCTGGCCCAGAGACCCAGTACTTC.